These 12 T cell receptor beta chains originate from one sample sequenced in a study of blood T cell repertoires in COVID-19. The assay was immunoSEQ multiplex PCR, and TCRdb's table has in-frame clones only and misses some. This table holds about 400,000 clones, about 89% found once. Sequencing input: peripheral blood. These receptors originate from a middle-aged man with acute or convalescent COVID-19.

Note on this clone: This CDR3 is also generated by other DNA sequences in the sample. V usage is TRBV3-1 (or the pseudogene TRBV3-2) and J usage is TRBJ2-7; the D gene is possibly TRBD2 (5 bases). CDR3 length: 11 amino acids. V lost 6 bases to trimming and J lost 6 bases, with 9 bases between them. In germline, CDR1 is LGHDT, CDR2 YNNKEL (reference sequence). The CDR3 loop is CASSQAGEQYF. The CDR3 DNA reads TGTGCCAGCAGTCAGGCGGGCGAGCAGTACTTC.

CDR3 region: CSVRASGALQETQYF. CDR3 DNA: TGCAGCGTCAGAGCCTCAGGGGCCCTCCAAGAGACCCAGTACTTC. V gene TRBV29-1 combines with J gene TRBJ2-5, with a possible D match to TRBD1 (6 bases). The CDR3 is 15 residues long. Trimming removed 6 bases from V and 1 base from J, with 18 bases in between. Germline V gives CDR1 SQVTM, CDR2 ANQGSEA.

The chain has TRBV2 and TRBJ2-7, with D possibly matching TRBD1 (5 bases). The germline V gene has CDR1 SNHLY and CDR2 FYNNEI. This CDR3 region has 14 residues. V was clipped by 6 bases and J by 1 base, with 13 bases between them. CDR3 DNA: TGTGCCAGCAGAGACAACAGGTTTTCCTACGAGCAGTACTTC. Translation gives CASRDNRFSYEQYF. Filled out from reference TRBV2 and TRBJ2-7, the complete variable domain reads EPEVTQTPSHQVTQMGQEVILRCVPISNHLYFYWYRQILGQKVEFLVSFYNNEISEKSEIFDDQFSVERPDGSNFTLKIRSTKLEDSAMYFCASRDNRFSYEQYFGPGTRLTVT.

This chain joins TRBV3-1 (or the pseudogene TRBV3-2) and TRBJ1-4; possibly TRBD1 for D (5 bases). The germline V and J ends were trimmed by 2 bases and 7 bases, with 14 bases remaining between them. Germline CDR1 is LGHDT and CDR2 is YNNKEL (reference sequence). There are 15 residues in the CDR3. The CDR3 region is CASSQFGQGGEKLFF. The CDR3 DNA is TGTGCCAGCAGCCAATTTGGGCAGGGCGGTGAAAAACTGTTTTTT.

This sequence joins TRBV4-1 and TRBJ1-1, with TRBD1 identical over 8 bases. J gave up 4 bases and V 4 bases, and 2 bases lay outside the gene matches. This CDR3 has 13 amino acids. CDR1 is MGHRA and CDR2 is YSYEKL in the germline V gene. The CDR3 protein is CASSRGQGTEAFF. The CDR3 DNA sequence: TGCGCCAGCAGCCGTGGACAGGGCACTGAAGCTTTCTTT.

This clone turned up a few times. CDR3 in amino acids: CASSERVSGNTIYF. The CDR3, as DNA: TGTGCCAGCAGTGAAAGAGTTTCTGGAAACACCATATATTTT. This chain joins TRBV6-1 and TRBJ1-3; D gene unclear. V gave up 2 bases and J gave up 1 base, with 6 bases separating them. Germline lookup yields CDR1 MNHNS and CDR2 SASEGT. CDR3 size: 14 residues.

The V gene is TRBV3-1 (or the pseudogene TRBV3-2), the J gene TRBJ2-5; no reliable D call. This CDR3 is built from 12 residues. Looked up from germline, CDR1 is LGHDT and CDR2 is YNNKEL (reference sequence). The V and J ends lost 8 bases and 5 bases respectively, with 12 bases between them. Written as DNA, the CDR3 is TGTGCCAGCTCACCCTCGGGTGAGACCCAGTACTTC. It encodes CASSPSGETQYF.

The chain joins TRBV30 to TRBJ2-7; TRBD1 matches 9 bases. The CDR3 consists of 14 residues. Germline loops: CDR1 GTSNPN, CDR2 SVGIG (reference sequence). With 5 bases clipped from V and 3 bases from J, the junction kept 8 bases outside the gene matches. The CDR3 nucleotides read TGTGCCTGGGATGGACAGGGGTTGTTCTACGAGCAGTACTTC. Translated: CAWDGQGLFYEQYF.

The J gene is TRBJ1-4, the V gene TRBV5-6; a weak D match, TRBD1 (5 bases). V was pared by 2 bases and J by 7 bases, with 12 bases between. The CDR3 has 14 residues. Germline V gene data show CDR1 as SGHDT and CDR2 as YYEEEE. The CDR3 DNA reads TGTGCCAGCAGCTTATCAGGGTCCGGTGAAAAACTGTTTTTT. Encoded protein: CASSLSGSGEKLFF.

This sequence joins TRBV6-5 and TRBJ1-6; D perhaps matches TRBD1 (5 bases). Germline CDR1 and CDR2: MNHEY and SVGAGI. Trimming shortened V by 6 bases and J by 0 bases, and 9 bases separated the two germline ends. The CDR3 loop spans 15 amino acids. CDR3 DNA: TGTGCCAGCAGCAAAGACAGCTCCTATAATTCACCCCTCCACTTT. Protein: CASSKDSSYNSPLHF.

CDR3 region: CASSDLGQWTGELFF. In DNA, the CDR3 is TGTGCCAGCAGCGATCTGGGACAGTGGACCGGGGAGCTGTTTTTT. The rearrangement links TRBV7-3 to TRBJ2-2, with TRBD1 matching over 7 bases. V shed 5 bases and J 5 bases; nucleotides not matched to a gene: 8. The CDR3 runs 15 residues. Germline loops: CDR1 SGHTA, CDR2 FQGTGA. The variable domain in full, completed from reference TRBV7-3 and TRBJ2-2, reads GAGVSQTPSNKVTEKGKYVELRCDPISGHTALYWYRQSLGQGPEFLIYFQGTGAADDSGLPNDRFFAVRPEGSVSTLKIQRTERGDSAVYLCASSDLGQWTGELFFGEGSRLTVL.

This clone has only one observation. The chain carries TRBV29-1 and TRBJ2-7; TRBD1 matches 7 bases. Germline V gene sequence: CDR1 SQVTM, CDR2 ANQGSEA. The CDR3 is 15 amino acids. V was clipped by 3 bases and J by 1 base; unmatched bases: 9. CDR3 DNA sequence: TGCAGCGTTGAGGCCCCGACAGGGATGTCCTACGAGCAGTACTTC. This codes for CSVEAPTGMSYEQYF.